This entry describes one T cell receptor (beta chain). The source of the sample is a study of OX40 agonist ivuxolimab in advanced cancers. CDR1 is LNHDA, CDR2 SQIVND, per germline (reference sequence). The V gene lost 5 bases and the J gene lost 3 bases, with 16 bases spanning the gap. CDR3 length equals 15 residues. The repertoire was sequenced with immunoSEQ multiplex PCR; TCRdb's copy has only in-frame clones and lacks some. In the table there are around 82,000 clones, 80% to 90% of which are singletons. This sequence was found in an adult with an advanced solid tumor such as melanoma, head and neck, liver or kidney cancer. Sequencing used CD4+ or CD8+ T cells sorted from blood, obtained in a trial of the OX40 agonist ivuxolimab. This chain joins TRBV19 and TRBJ1-1; unclear D gene. CDR3 in amino acids: CASSLLLNLYTEAFF. For the CDR3, the DNA is TGTGCCAGTAGTCTCCTCCTGAATCTCTACACTGAAGCTTTCTTT.